This TCR beta chain came from a study of T cells in localized non-small cell lung cancer. Study results and limitations: The appearance of a median approximately 61 of the top 100 tumor clones was seen in adjacent lung.

The assay was immunoSEQ multiplex PCR, and TCRdb's table has in-frame clones only and misses some. The sample holds under 55,000 clones; about three quarters are singletons and the top ten take around 4.5%. Points on this clone: Its antigen is not known.

This CDR3 contains 14 residues. Germline lookup yields CDR1 LNHDA and CDR2 SQIVND (reference sequence). Trimming took off 5 bases at V and 3 bases at J, with 13 bases between the two ends. This chain joins TRBV19 and TRBJ1-1; D possibly corresponds to TRBD1 (5 bases). The TCR was taken from a woman between 35 and 75 years old with stage II lung adenocarcinoma. The material sequenced was PBMCs, taken before any cancer treatment. The CDR3 loop reads CASSLLGLDTEAFF. For the CDR3, the DNA is TGTGCCAGTAGTCTGCTGGGACTGGACACTGAAGCTTTCTTT.